The T cell receptor beta chain described here comes from a study of regulatory dendritic cells for organ transplantation. Libraries were prepared by immunoSEQ multiplex PCR; TCRdb keeps only in-frame clonotypes and omits some of them. The table lists around 19,000 clones, 75% to 90% of them singletons, with just under 0.7% in the top ten. Worth noting for this clone: The antigen is not known.

Germline V gives CDR1 SNHLY, CDR2 FYNNEI. V was pared by 5 bases and J by 4 bases, with 7 bases of the junction left unmatched. CDR3 size: 15 residues. Sorted subsets were CFSE-labeled and cultured less than 6 days with allogeneic dendritic cells. Sequencing was carried out using naive CD4+ T cells from blood cultured with regulatory dendritic cells. Specified subset: CD45RA+ naive T cells. The chain combines TRBV2 with TRBJ1-5, with 8 positions matching TRBD1. The receptor was derived from a human donor in good health. CDR3 amino acids: CASSKLDRGNQPQHF. The CDR3 DNA sequence: TGTGCCAGCAGTAAGTTAGACAGGGGAAATCAGCCCCAGCATTTT.